These 19 T cell receptor beta chains originate from one sample sequenced in a study of glioma-infiltrating T cells. Using RNA template, CDR3s of TCR alpha and beta were amplified with iRepertoire arm-PCR. TCRdb analysed the multiplex PCR reads with MiXCR anew, one entry per CDR3 protein. The sample records about 180,000 distinct CDR3 sequences, under 55% being singletons. Sequencing was performed on glioma tissue, nonneoplastic brain tissue, or PBMCs (not recorded which). Every receptor here comes from a human donor with low-grade glioma or glioblastoma, undergoing nonglioma brain surgery, or in good health (not recorded which).

A word on this clonotype: This may come from a read error, since a much larger clone is one base off. The gene calls are TRBV28 and TRBJ1-1; D remains unclear. This CDR3 has 14 residues. Germline assignment: CDR1 MDHEN and CDR2 SYDVKM. The V gene lost 9 bases and the J gene lost 6 bases, with 20 bases spanning the gap. The CDR3 reads CARSPRALRAEAFF. Here the CDR3 DNA reads TGTGCCAGAAGTCCCCGGGCCCTGCGGGCTGAAGCTTTCTTT.

This rearrangement joins TRBV20-1 to TRBJ2-1; D possibly corresponds to TRBD2 (7 bases). CDR1 and CDR2 from the germline V gene are DFQATT and SNEGSKA (reference sequence). This CDR3 is built from 15 residues. V was cut by 6 bases and J by 8 bases, with 23 bases left in between. The CDR3 region is CSARQGTGGSDEQFF. The CDR3 nucleotides read TGCAGTGCCAGACAAGGGACGGGGGGCTCGGATGAGCAGTTCTTC.

This clonotype occurred once. The chain links TRBV29-1 to TRBJ2-7; 11 bases match TRBD1. Germline V gives CDR1 SQVTM, CDR2 ANQGSEA. Unmatched junction bases numbered 6, after V lost 6 bases and J lost 2 bases. The CDR3 length is 14 residues. The CDR3: CSVAGQGVTYEQYF. For the CDR3, the DNA is TGCAGCGTAGCGGGACAGGGGGTAACCTACGAGCAGTACTTC.

To note about this clonotype: Given a much more abundant clone one base away, this may be a read error. The V and J genes are TRBV6-8 and TRBJ2-7; the D is unclear. This CDR3 contains 14 residues. Germline V gene sequence: CDR1 MNHGY, CDR2 SAAAGT. The V and J ends lost 0 bases and 4 bases respectively, with 10 bases between them. Here the CDR3 reads CASSYSISVYEQYF. CDR3 in DNA: TGTGCCAGCAGTTACTCGATCAGTGTGTACGAGCAGTACTTC.

This clonotype was counted between two and nine times. A much more abundant neighbour one base away suggests this may be a read error. The chain uses TRBV6-1 and TRBJ1-1, with D unresolved. CDR3 length: 12 amino acids. Trimming stripped 6 bases from V and 0 bases from J, with 5 bases between. Looked up from germline, CDR1 is MNHNS and CDR2 is SASEGT. DNA for the CDR3: TGTGCCAGCAGACGGATGAACACTGAAGCTTTCTTT. This sequence encodes CASRRMNTEAFF.

This clonotype appeared many times. The rearrangement joins TRBV7-8 to TRBJ2-7; 8 positions agree with TRBD1. The J segment lost 8 bases and the V segment lost 4 bases, leaving 7 bases of the junction unmatched. The germline V gene encodes CDR1 SGHVS and CDR2 FQNEAQ. CDR3 size: 13 residues. The CDR3 DNA is TGTGCCAGCAGCTCCAAAGACAGGGGCCAGCAGTACTTC. Translated: CASSSKDRGQQYF.

To note about this clonotype: A much bigger clone sits one base away, suggesting this may be a read error. V gene TRBV7-6 combines with J gene TRBJ2-3; D remains ambiguous. V shed 4 bases and J shed 4 bases, with 6 bases lying between them. Germline values: CDR1 SGHVS, CDR2 FNYEAQ. CDR3 size: 12 residues. DNA for the CDR3: TGTGCCAGCAGCTACGAGGCAGATACGCAGTATTTT. It codes for CASSYEADTQYF.

This clonotype was recorded many times. The chain links TRBV28 to TRBJ2-1; D unresolved. Germline V gene lookup returns CDR1 MDHEN and CDR2 SYDVKM. This CDR3 comprises 10 residues. V gave up 4 bases and J gave up 8 bases, with 3 bases separating them. In DNA form, the CDR3 reads TGTGCCAGCAGTTCCCATGAGCAGTTCTTC. This sequence encodes CASSSHEQFF.

This clonotype was seen ten or more times. V is TRBV5-4 and J is TRBJ2-1, with a weak D call TRBD2 (6 bases). The CDR3 sequence is 13 residues long. Trimming pared 7 bases from V and 10 bases from J, leaving 18 bases between. CDR1 and CDR2 (germline): SGHNT, YYREEE (reference sequence). This CDR3 reads CASGGVNGNEQFF. CDR3 nucleotide sequence: TGTGCCAGCGGAGGGGTCAACGGGAACGAGCAGTTCTTC.

This clonotype was counted ten times or more. The V call is TRBV24-1, the J call TRBJ2-1; TRBD1 matches at 11 bases. V dropped 10 bases and J dropped 6; count of bases not matched to a gene: 4. Germline V CDR1 and CDR2: KGHDR, SFDVKD. CDR3 length equals 13 residues. The CDR3 reads CATRDRGVNEQFF. The CDR3 DNA sequence: TGTGCCACTCGGGACAGGGGGGTCAATGAGCAGTTCTTC.

This clonotype was picked up many times. The chain recombines TRBV27 with TRBJ1-1; tentative D call: TRBD1 (6 bases). Deletions cut 11 bases from V and 1 base from J, with 20 bases between. This CDR3 is built from 15 residues. Germline assignment: CDR1 MNHEY and CDR2 SMNVEV (reference sequence). The CDR3 spells CASRVDSSSNTEAFF. The CDR3 coding sequence is TGTGCCTCCAGGGTGGACAGCTCCTCGAACACTGAAGCTTTCTTT.

Note on this clonotype: A much larger clone sits a single nucleotide away, making a read error possible. The chain combines TRBV11-2 with TRBJ2-7; a weak D match, TRBD2 (5 bases). This CDR3 is built from 12 residues. Germline V gene sequence: CDR1 SGHAT, CDR2 FQNNGV. With 5 bases removed from V and 5 bases from J, the gap between germline ends came to 10 bases. In DNA, the CDR3 is TGTGCCAGCAGCCGTACTAGTGACGAGCAGTACTTC. Encoded protein: CASSRTSDEQYF.

To note about this clonotype: The junction does not match germline at one end; this may be a read error. The V and J genes are TRBV12-3 or TRBV12-4 and TRBJ1-1; TRBD1 agrees at 9 bases. The CDR3 is 15 amino acids. The CDR3 protein is CVSSDRGSLNTEAFF. As DNA, the CDR3 is TGTGTCAGCAGTGACAGGGGGTCCCTGAACACTGAAGCTTTCTTT.

This clonotype has ten or more counts. For the CDR3, the DNA is TGCAGTGCTAGAGATTTCCGCCTAGCGGGTTACGAGCAGTACTTC. This encodes CSARDFRLAGYEQYF. The V call is TRBV20-1, the J call TRBJ2-7; TRBD2 aligns across 8 bases. The CDR3 loop spans 15 amino acids. V shed 0 bases, J shed 4 bases, and the junction held 8 bases outside the gene matches. Germline assignment: CDR1 DFQATT and CDR2 SNEGSKA (reference sequence).

Concerning this clonotype itself: At one end the junction does not follow the germline gene, possibly because of a read error. J is TRBJ2-6 and V is TRBV20-1; the D gene could be TRBD1 or TRBD2 (6 bases each). The CDR3 totals 14 residues. Germline values: CDR1 DFQATT, CDR2 SNEGSKA (reference sequence). The CDR3 nucleotides are TGCAGTGCTAGACCATCCCCGGGGGACAACGTCATGACTTTC. It is translated as CSARPSPGDNVMTF.

This clonotype was counted many times. The chain carries TRBV28 and TRBJ1-1, with D perhaps matching TRBD1 (6 bases). The CDR3 is 14 residues long. V lost 5 bases to trimming and J lost 1 base, with 11 bases between them. In germline, CDR1 is MDHEN, CDR2 SYDVKM. This CDR3 is CASSIPGQNTEAFF. CDR3 in DNA: TGTGCCAGCAGTATTCCGGGACAGAACACTGAAGCTTTCTTT.

The table lists this clonotype with a count of one. An end of the junction differs from the germline gene, which may be a read error. The rearrangement joins TRBV10-3 to TRBJ2-7; TRBD2 agrees at 8 bases. CDR3 length: 14 residues. Germline assignment: CDR1 ENHRY and CDR2 SYGVKD. The CDR3: CAIGERTSNYEQYF. The DNA for the CDR3 is TGTGCCATCGGTGAGAGGACTAGCAACTACGAGCAGTACTTC.

At least ten counts were recorded for this clonotype. The genes are TRBV15 and TRBJ2-2; the D is unclear. Trimming shortened V by 4 bases and J by 7 bases, and 13 bases separated the two germline ends. Germline CDR1 reads LNHNV; CDR2 reads YYDKDF (reference sequence). The CDR3 has 14 amino acids. As DNA, the CDR3 is TGTGCCACCAGCAACGATTTAGTTAACGGGGAGCTGTTTTTT. Encoded protein: CATSNDLVNGELFF.

As to this clonotype: This sequence may be a read error, since a much larger clone differs from it by one base. The rearrangement links TRBV20-1 to TRBJ2-1, with D unclear. The CDR3 totals 14 residues. In germline, CDR1 is DFQATT, CDR2 SNEGSKA (reference sequence). In nucleotides, the CDR3 is TGCAGTGCTGTAGAAGTTCGGTCCTACAATCAGCAGTTCTTC. Translated: CSAVEVRSYNQQFF.